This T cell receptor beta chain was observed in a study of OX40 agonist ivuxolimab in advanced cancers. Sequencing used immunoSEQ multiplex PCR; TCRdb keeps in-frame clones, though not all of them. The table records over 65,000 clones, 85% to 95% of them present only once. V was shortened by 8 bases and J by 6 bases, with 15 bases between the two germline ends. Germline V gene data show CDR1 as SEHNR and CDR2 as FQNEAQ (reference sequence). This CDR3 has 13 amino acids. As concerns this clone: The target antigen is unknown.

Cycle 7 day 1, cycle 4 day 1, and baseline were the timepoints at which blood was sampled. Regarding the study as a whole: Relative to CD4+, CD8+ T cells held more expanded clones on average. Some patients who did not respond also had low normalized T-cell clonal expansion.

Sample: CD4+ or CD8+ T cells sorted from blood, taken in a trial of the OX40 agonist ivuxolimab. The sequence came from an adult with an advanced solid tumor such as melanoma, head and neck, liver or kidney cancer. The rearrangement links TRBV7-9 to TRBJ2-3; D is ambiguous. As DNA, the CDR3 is TGTGCCAGCGAGGAAGAGTCAGAGGATACGCAGTATTTT. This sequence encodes CASEEESEDTQYF.